The 29 T cell receptor beta chains given below trace back to one sample, sequenced in a study of identical twins. TCRdb redid the calling of the 5' RACE reads with MiXCR, one entry per CDR3 protein. The table includes 450,000 to 600,000 distinct CDR3 sequences, 20% to 25% detected once. Another study also made use of these data, one on yellow fever vaccine responses in identical twins.

The sample comprised CD4+ T cells sorted from blood. The origin of the receptors is a woman between 18 and 29 years old in good health.

This clonotype was recorded a few times. The V gene is TRBV20-1, the J gene TRBJ2-3, with 9 bases aligning to TRBD2. CDR1 and CDR2 (germline): DFQATT, SNEGSKA (reference sequence). The CDR3 sequence is 16 residues long. V lost 4 bases to trimming and J lost 1 base; unmatched junction nucleotides: 9. This CDR3 reads CSAIRRAGGRTDTQYF. CDR3 nucleotide sequence: TGCAGTGCTATACGTCGTGCGGGAGGGCGCACAGATACGCAGTATTTT.

The chain has TRBV2 and TRBJ1-5, with no clear D. The CDR3 length is 14 residues. Germline assignment: CDR1 SNHLY and CDR2 FYNNEI. V lost 1 base and J lost 7, with 11 bases in between. CDR3 amino acids: CASSEVEGIQPQHF. CDR3 sequence (DNA): TGTGCCAGCAGTGAAGTGGAAGGGATCCAGCCCCAGCATTTT. Using reference TRBV2 and TRBJ1-5 for the parts outside the CDR3, the full variable domain is EPEVTQTPSHQVTQMGQEVILRCVPISNHLYFYWYRQILGQKVEFLVSFYNNEISEKSEIFDDQFSVERPDGSNFTLKIRSTKLEDSAMYFCASSEVEGIQPQHFGDGTRLSIL.

This clonotype was counted only a few times. The gene calls are TRBV28 and TRBJ2-5, with 8 bases fitting TRBD2. The J segment lost 4 bases and the V segment lost 4 bases, leaving 5 bases of the junction unmatched. The germline V gene has CDR1 MDHEN and CDR2 SYDVKM. This CDR3 comprises 14 residues. The CDR3 coding sequence is TGTGCCAGCAGTTCTGCGGGGGGCCCAGAGACCCAGTACTTC. Its protein is CASSSAGGPETQYF.

This clonotype appeared a few times. The chain uses TRBV29-1 and TRBJ2-1; D is perhaps TRBD2 (6 bases). V was clipped by 7 bases and J by 0 bases, with 16 bases between them. Germline values: CDR1 SQVTM, CDR2 ANQGSEA. The length of the CDR3 is 15 residues. The CDR3 sequence: CSAVAEGASYNEQFF. The CDR3 DNA is TGCAGCGCCGTAGCGGAGGGCGCCTCCTACAATGAGCAGTTCTTC.

The chain couples TRBV24-1 to TRBJ2-2; 15 nucleotides agree with TRBD2. The CDR3 is made up of 19 amino acids. V dropped 4 bases and J dropped 5; count of bases not matched to a gene: 10. Germline assignment: CDR1 KGHDR and CDR2 SFDVKD. The CDR3, as DNA: TGTGCCACCAGTGACGTGGGACTAGCGGGAGGATTTTCTACCGGGGAGCTGTTTTTT. This encodes CATSDVGLAGGFSTGELFF.

This chain joins TRBV20-1 and TRBJ2-7; TRBD1 might be the D (6 bases). The CDR3 sequence is 15 residues long. The germline V gene encodes CDR1 DFQATT and CDR2 SNEGSKA (reference sequence). Trimming removed 0 bases at V and 3 bases at J, with 15 bases between. The CDR3 nucleotides are TGCAGTGCTAGAGATCGGCAGGGGTTCGTCTACGAGCAGTACGTC. Amino acids: CSARDRQGFVYEQYV.

The table lists this clonotype with a few counts. The chain joins TRBV5-1 to TRBJ2-2; no definite D call. Germline V gives CDR1 SGHRS, CDR2 YFSETQ. CDR3 length equals 13 residues. Trimming pared 7 bases from V and 4 bases from J, leaving 11 bases between. Here the CDR3 reads CASCLTGTGELFF. The CDR3, as DNA: TGCGCCAGCTGCCTTACGGGCACCGGGGAGCTGTTTTTT.

The sample holds a few counts of this clonotype. This rearrangement joins TRBV20-1 to TRBJ2-7; the D gene is possibly TRBD1 (6 bases). CDR3 length: 13 amino acids. The ends were cut back, 5 bases at V and 0 bases at J, with 11 bases in the middle. The germline V gene encodes CDR1 DFQATT and CDR2 SNEGSKA (reference sequence). CDR3 nucleotide sequence: TGCAGTGCTCAAAAACAGGGCTCCTACGAGCAGTACTTC. This translates into CSAQKQGSYEQYF.

This clonotype has ten or more counts. V is TRBV5-1 and J is TRBJ2-4; D call uncertain. This CDR3 is built from 17 residues. From germline, CDR1 is SGHRS and CDR2 YFSETQ. V was clipped by 0 bases and J by 0 bases, with 13 bases between them. The CDR3 is CASSLDAAGLAKNIQYF. The CDR3 coding sequence is TGCGCCAGCAGCTTGGATGCTGCCGGGCTAGCCAAAAACATTCAGTACTTC.

A few counts support this clonotype. The J gene is TRBJ2-2, the V gene TRBV2; 9 bases fit TRBD1. The ends lost 7 bases at V and 7 bases at J; junction bases unmatched: 13. The CDR3 is 16 amino acids. Germline assignment: CDR1 SNHLY and CDR2 FYNNEI. This CDR3 is CASNIPGQGYDGELFF. CDR3 DNA: TGTGCCAGCAATATACCGGGACAGGGTTATGACGGGGAGCTGTTTTTT.

This clonotype was counted a few times. The V and J genes are TRBV28 and TRBJ2-1; the D gene is possibly TRBD2 (6 bases). CDR1 is MDHEN and CDR2 is SYDVKM in the germline V gene. The CDR3 sequence is 14 residues long. V was trimmed by 8 bases and J by 8 bases, leaving 19 bases between them. This chain's CDR3 is CASSMRVTGDEQFF. DNA for the CDR3: TGTGCCAGCTCAATGAGGGTTACGGGGGATGAGCAGTTCTTC. Using reference TRBV28 and TRBJ2-1 for the parts outside the CDR3, the full variable domain is DVKVTQSSRYLVKRTGEKVFLECVQDMDHENMFWYRQDPGLGLRLIYFSYDVKMKEKGDIPEGYSVSREKKERFSLILESASTNQTSMYLCASSMRVTGDEQFFGPGTRLTVL.

CDR3 sequence (DNA): TGTGCCAGCAGTTTGACTAGGGCCAATGAGCAGTTCTTC. It specifies CASSLTRANEQFF. V usage is TRBV6-5 and J usage is TRBJ2-1; maybe TRBD2 (6 bases). V was pared by 4 bases and J by 6 bases, with 10 bases between. Germline CDR1 reads MNHEY; CDR2 reads SVGAGI. There are 13 residues in the CDR3.

The rearrangement joins TRBV20-1 to TRBJ2-1, with a possible D match to TRBD1 (5 bases). V was shortened by 0 bases and J by 7 bases, with 16 bases between the two germline ends. The germline gives CDR1 DFQATT, CDR2 SNEGSKA (reference sequence). The CDR3 length is 15 residues. For the CDR3, the DNA is TGCAGTGCTAGAGACAGGGCCTCGGCAACGAATGAGCAGTTCTTC. This translates into CSARDRASATNEQFF.

The rearrangement joins TRBV12-3 or TRBV12-4 to TRBJ2-5; no definite D call. The CDR3 runs to 11 residues. Between the trimmed V and J ends, which lost 4 bases and 6 bases, there was a span of 6 bases. CDR3 loop: CASSSRKTQYF. The CDR3 DNA sequence: TGTGCCAGCAGTTCCCGAAAGACCCAGTACTTC.

The chain uses TRBV11-1 and TRBJ2-6, with 10 bases that match TRBD2. The CDR3 covers 20 residues. In germline, CDR1 is SGHAT, CDR2 FQDESV (reference sequence). The J segment lost 7 bases and the V segment lost 5 bases, leaving 20 bases of the junction unmatched. This CDR3 reads CASSQAPQREGSGGANVLTF. Here the CDR3 DNA reads TGTGCCAGCAGCCAGGCCCCACAGCGGGAGGGATCTGGTGGTGCCAACGTCCTGACTTTC.

This clonotype has only a few counts. The V gene is TRBV12-3 or TRBV12-4, the J gene TRBJ2-1; the match to TRBD1 covers 9 bases. Trimming cost V 5 bases and J 8 bases; bases outside gene matches: 4. This CDR3 region has 13 residues. The CDR3 sequence is CASSAGQGHEQFF. In DNA, the CDR3 is TGTGCCAGCAGTGCGGGACAGGGCCATGAGCAGTTCTTC.

This clonotype was counted between two and nine times. This chain uses TRBV6-5 with TRBJ2-2; 7 bases fit TRBD1. Germline values: CDR1 MNHEY, CDR2 SVGAGI. J was trimmed by 0 bases and V by 4 bases; bases with no gene match: 8. The CDR3 sequence is 17 residues long. CDR3 nucleotides: TGTGCCAGCAGTTCTCCGGGACAGACTGCGAACACCGGGGAGCTGTTTTTT. It specifies CASSSPGQTANTGELFF.

This clonotype was counted a few times. The rearrangement joins TRBV27 to TRBJ2-3; 9 bases map to TRBD1. CDR3 length equals 17 residues. V shed 2 bases, J shed 3 bases, and the junction held 9 bases outside the gene matches. CDR1 is MNHEY, CDR2 SMNVEV, per germline (reference sequence). The CDR3 nucleotides are TGTGCCAGCAGTTTAGGACAGGGGACGCGATTGACAGATACGCAGTATTTT. This translates into CASSLGQGTRLTDTQYF.

The chain recombines TRBV3-1 with TRBJ2-7; TRBD2 aligns across 9 bases. The CDR3 loop spans 14 amino acids. Germline V gene lookup returns CDR1 LGHDT and CDR2 YNNKEL (reference sequence). V lost 3 bases, J lost 5 bases, and 5 bases stayed unmatched. The CDR3 is CASSHSGSFNEQYF. For the CDR3, the DNA is TGTGCCAGCAGCCATAGCGGGAGTTTCAACGAGCAGTACTTC.

This clonotype was seen a few times. This chain joins TRBV10-3 and TRBJ2-1, with 7 bases that match TRBD2. V was clipped by 4 bases and J by 6 bases; unmatched bases: 9. Per germline, CDR1 ENHRY and CDR2 SYGVKD. The CDR3 sequence is 15 residues long. CDR3 protein: CAISASSGSSNEQFF. CDR3 coding DNA: TGTGCCATCAGTGCTTCTAGCGGATCTTCCAATGAGCAGTTCTTC.

V is TRBV18 and J is TRBJ2-1; 9 nucleotides line up with TRBD2. V lost 4 bases to trimming and J lost 9 bases; unmatched junction nucleotides: 7. This CDR3 is 14 amino acids long. Germline V lookup: CDR1 KGHSH, CDR2 LQKENI. Here the CDR3 reads CASSLPNSGGEQFF. CDR3 DNA sequence: TGTGCCAGCTCACTCCCGAATAGCGGGGGTGAGCAGTTCTTC.

This clonotype turned up a few times. The gene calls are TRBV14 and TRBJ2-1; 15 bases align to TRBD2. J was trimmed by 4 bases and V by 3 bases; bases with no gene match: 1. The germline gives CDR1 SGHDN, CDR2 FVKESK. The CDR3 contains 16 residues. In DNA form, the CDR3 reads TGTGCCAGCAGCCAGGGGACTAGCGGGAGGTACAATGAGCAGTTCTTC. Its translation: CASSQGTSGRYNEQFF.

The CDR3 here is CASSPPLSRDEQFF. The CDR3 nucleotides are TGTGCCAGCAGCCCCCCTCTCAGCCGGGATGAGCAGTTCTTC. The V call is TRBV3-1, the J call TRBJ2-1; D gene uncertain. V gave up 4 bases and J gave up 8 bases, with 15 bases separating them. Germline CDR1 LGHDT, CDR2 YNNKEL (reference sequence). This CDR3 has 14 residues.

In this sample, this clonotype turned up a few times. The chain uses TRBV5-1 and TRBJ2-7; D gene uncertain. V lost 0 bases to trimming and J lost 5 bases, with 6 bases between them. The CDR3 sequence is 12 residues long. CDR1 and CDR2 from the germline V gene are SGHRS and YFSETQ. The CDR3 loop reads CASSLGSHEQYF. The CDR3 coding sequence is TGCGCCAGCAGCTTGGGGAGCCACGAGCAGTACTTC. Filled out from reference TRBV5-1 and TRBJ2-7, the complete variable domain reads KAGVTQTPRYLIKTRGQQVTLSCSPISGHRSVSWYQQTPGQGLQFLFEYFSETQRNKGNFPGRFSGRQFSNSRSEMNVSTLELGDSALYLCASSLGSHEQYFGPGTRLTVT.

This clonotype has at least ten counts. The gene calls are TRBV3-1 and TRBJ1-1, with TRBD1 matching over 7 bases. Germline assignment: CDR1 LGHDT and CDR2 YNNKEL (reference sequence). V lost 3 bases to trimming and J lost 2 bases; unmatched junction nucleotides: 6. The CDR3 totals 15 residues. This CDR3 reads CASSHWTGSNTEAFF. CDR3 coding DNA: TGTGCCAGCAGCCACTGGACAGGTTCTAACACTGAAGCTTTCTTT.

The chain joins TRBV3-1 to TRBJ1-2, with D perhaps matching TRBD1 (5 bases). Germline V gene data show CDR1 as LGHDT and CDR2 as YNNKEL (reference sequence). This CDR3 is 14 amino acids long. The V and J ends lost 1 base and 7 bases respectively, with 13 bases between them. CDR3 residues: CASSQGSGFGGYTF. The CDR3 coding sequence is TGTGCCAGCAGCCAAGGGTCAGGGTTTGGTGGCTACACCTTC.

J is TRBJ2-3 and V is TRBV5-1, with unresolved D. CDR3 length: 15 residues. The V end lost 0 bases, the J end lost 2 bases, and 10 bases lay between the germline ends. Germline CDR1 is SGHRS and CDR2 is YFSETQ. The CDR3 nucleotides are TGCGCCAGCAGCTTGGCCGTCCTGGCCACAGATACGCAGTATTTT. It is translated as CASSLAVLATDTQYF.

This clonotype was counted a few times. The J gene is TRBJ2-6, the V gene TRBV5-4; TRBD1 agrees at 11 bases. Per the germline V gene, CDR1 is SGHNT and CDR2 is YYREEE (reference sequence). The CDR3 has 17 residues. With 4 bases clipped from V and 4 bases from J, the junction kept 7 bases outside the gene matches. The CDR3, as DNA: TGTGCCAGCAGCCCACCCGGACAGGGGGCCGGGGCCAACGTCCTGACTTTC. This gives the protein CASSPPGQGAGANVLTF. Full variable domain (outside the CDR3, taken from reference TRBV5-4 and TRBJ2-6): ETGVTQSPTHLIKTRGQQVTLRCSSQSGHNTVSWYQQALGQGPQFIFQYYREEENGRGNFPPRFSGLQFPNYSSELNVNALELDDSALYLCASSPPGQGAGANVLTFGAGSRLTVL.

The chain couples TRBV6-2 or TRBV6-3 to TRBJ2-1; D is uncertain. This CDR3 spans 16 amino acids. The V gene lost 4 bases and the J gene lost 0 bases, with 13 bases spanning the gap. CDR1 is MNHEY and CDR2 is SVGEGT in the germline V gene. CDR3 nucleotides: TGTGCCAGCAGTTTCGGTGGCATAAGCTCCTACAATGAGCAGTTCTTC. This codes for CASSFGGISSYNEQFF.